Shown below are 7 T cell receptor beta chains from a single sample sequenced in a study of regulatory T cells in long-lasting Graves disease. This sample's time point: newly diagnosed GD, antithyroid drugs for less than 3 months. From RNA extracted from PBMCs, the TCR library was made. Through Arm-PCR of CDR3 regions and iRepertoire HTBI primers, TCR beta libraries were built. TCRdb reprocessed the multiplex PCR reads via MiXCR and lists one record per CDR3 protein. The repertoire holds around 420,000 distinct CDR3 sequences, with around 15% as singletons. The sequencing here drew on peripheral blood mononuclear cells (PBMCs), taken at new diagnosis, from a patient treated with antithyroid drugs. The receptor source for this set is a female donor with Graves disease.

This clonotype was found a few times. V usage is TRBV6-4 and J usage is TRBJ2-2, with D tentatively TRBD2 (6 bases). Germline loops: CDR1 MRHNA, CDR2 SNTAGT. Trimming took off 7 bases at V and 4 bases at J, with 16 bases between the two ends. The CDR3 totals 15 residues. The CDR3: CASKGLAGTTGELFF. DNA of the CDR3: TGTGCCAGCAAGGGCTTGGCGGGGACCACCGGGGAGCTGTTTTTT.

The table lists this clonotype with a few counts. The CDR3 spells CAWNGQGASGELFF. In DNA, the CDR3 is TGTGCCTGGAACGGACAGGGGGCGTCCGGGGAGCTGTTTTTT. The chain has TRBV30 and TRBJ2-2, with 11 bases fitting TRBD1. Germline CDR1 is GTSNPN and CDR2 is SVGIG (reference sequence). With V trimmed by 4 bases and J by 6 bases, 4 bases remained unmatched. This CDR3 contains 14 residues.

This clonotype was recorded a few times. This chain connects TRBV4-2 to TRBJ1-1; D may be TRBD1 (5 bases). Trimming took 0 bases from V and 1 from J, leaving 12 bases between them. Germline CDR1 and CDR2: LGHNA and YNFKEQ. The CDR3 has 16 residues. CDR3 coding DNA: TGTGCCAGCAGCCAAGATCGCGCAGGGAAGAACACTGAAGCTTTCTTT. It is translated as CASSQDRAGKNTEAFF.

This clonotype was observed many times. The gene calls are TRBV4-1 and TRBJ2-7; weak D call: TRBD2 (5 bases). There are 15 residues in the CDR3. Trimming stripped 4 bases from V and 3 bases from J, with 16 bases between. Germline-derived CDR1 and CDR2 are MGHRA and YSYEKL. The CDR3 nucleotides read TGCGCCAGCAGCCTAGCTAGGTCGGCGGGCTACGAGCAGTACTTC. This translates into CASSLARSAGYEQYF.

This clonotype was detected many times. This chain connects TRBV7-2 to TRBJ1-5; 7 nucleotides align to TRBD1. The V and J ends lost 5 bases and 5 bases, in that order; junction bases with no gene match: 6. The germline gives CDR1 SGHTA, CDR2 FQGNSA. There are 14 residues in the CDR3. In nucleotides, the CDR3 is TGTGCCAGCAGCGCAGACAGGGATTATCAGCCCCAGCATTTT. It is translated as CASSADRDYQPQHF.

The chain joins TRBV14 to TRBJ1-6; TRBD1 might be the D (5 bases). Trimming cost V 4 bases and J 7 bases, with 17 bases left between them. The CDR3 is 16 residues long. Germline V CDR1 and CDR2: SGHDN, FVKESK. CDR3 bases: TGTGCCAGCAGCCCTTACGCCCAGGGAGCGAATTCACCCCTCCACTTT. Amino acids: CASSPYAQGANSPLHF.

Comments on this clonotype: A much larger clone lies one base from this, so it may be a read error. The genes are TRBV2 and TRBJ2-7; 9 nucleotides line up with TRBD2. V was pared by 5 bases and J by 7 bases, with 12 bases of the junction left unmatched. Per the germline V gene, CDR1 is SNHLY and CDR2 is FYNNEI. The CDR3 length is 15 residues. CDR3 loop: CASSSSGRGSEEQYF. The CDR3 bases are TGTGCCAGCAGTAGTAGCGGGAGAGGGTCGGAGGAGCAGTACTTC.